These 15 T cell receptor beta chains came from one sample sequenced in a study of cytomegalovirus exposure and HLA in healthy donors (dated by TCRdb to 2016 to 2017). The library was prepared using the immunoSEQ multiplex PCR assay. The multiplex PCR relied on a mix of 60 forward primers for TCR Vbeta segments and 13 reverse primers for TCR Jbeta segments. Drawn from immuneACCESS, this table holds only the in-frame rearrangements with V and J called that TCRdb kept. Clones are partly lost; checked studies trace under half to an unresolved V gene and leave the rest unexplained. The sample table shows some 120,000 clones, and 65% to 90% are seen once. The leading ten clones occupy roughly 2.2% of the sample. Sequences were obtained from PBMCs. The receptors were gathered from a woman in her forties in good health and CMV-seronegative.

This chain joins TRBV7-6 and TRBJ1-2; 7 bases align to TRBD1. CDR3 length: 15 amino acids. CDR1 and CDR2 from the germline V gene are SGHVS and FNYEAQ. Trimming cost V 5 bases and J 4 bases; bases outside gene matches: 10. This CDR3 is CASSTRDSNVYGYTF. Written as DNA, the CDR3 is TGTGCCAGCAGCACCCGGGACAGCAACGTCTATGGCTACACCTTC.

This chain uses TRBV4-3 with TRBJ1-2; D call uncertain. The CDR3 is 16 residues long. V shed 0 bases and J shed 5 bases, with 16 bases lying between them. Germline assignment: CDR1 LGHNA and CDR2 YSLEER. CDR3 residues: CASSQDINTGGYGYTF. In nucleotides, the CDR3 is TGCGCCAGCAGCCAAGATATAAACACCGGCGGGTATGGCTACACCTTC.

V and J are TRBV27 and TRBJ2-1; TRBD2 matches 11 bases. Losses at the gene ends were 7 bases for V and 4 bases for J; bases not matched to a gene: 6. This CDR3 has 15 amino acids. Germline loops: CDR1 MNHEY, CDR2 SMNVEV (reference sequence). For the CDR3, the DNA is TGTGCCAGCAACCTCGGGACTAGCGGTTACAATGAGCAGTTCTTC. Its translation: CASNLGTSGYNEQFF.

The V call is TRBV18, the J call TRBJ2-7; TRBD2 matches at 12 bases. CDR1 is KGHSH and CDR2 is LQKENI in the germline V gene. Trimming removed 9 bases from V and 3 bases from J; junction bases left unmatched: 3. The CDR3 runs to 13 residues. CDR3 in amino acids: CASKLAGGYEQYF. The CDR3 DNA follows: TGTGCCAGTAAACTAGCGGGGGGCTACGAGCAGTACTTC. The full variable domain, in which reference TRBV18 and TRBJ2-7 provide the parts outside the CDR3, is NAGVMQNPRHLVRRRGQEARLRCSPMKGHSHVYWYRQLPEEGLKFMVYLQKENIIDESGMPKERFSAEFPKEGPSILRIQQVVRGDSAAYFCASKLAGGYEQYFGPGTRLTVT.

The gene calls are TRBV10-3 and TRBJ2-7, with 9 bases fitting TRBD1. Germline-derived CDR1 and CDR2 are ENHRY and SYGVKD. V lost 2 bases to trimming and J lost 1 base; unmatched junction nucleotides: 0. This CDR3 is built from 14 residues. The CDR3 here is CAISEGQGSYEQYF. DNA for the CDR3: TGTGCCATCAGTGAGGGACAGGGGTCCTACGAGCAGTACTTC.

On this clone: Within the sample, other DNA sequences also encode this same CDR3. The rearrangement joins TRBV7-9 to TRBJ1-5, with D maybe TRBD1 (5 bases). The CDR3 contains 14 residues. CDR1 and CDR2 (germline): SEHNR, FQNEAQ (reference sequence). V was shortened by 1 base and J by 7 bases, with 11 bases between the two germline ends. CDR3 amino acids: CASSLGQGKQPQHF. In nucleotides, the CDR3 is TGTGCCAGCAGCTTAGGGCAGGGTAAGCAGCCCCAGCATTTT. Full variable domain (rest looked up from reference TRBV7-9 and TRBJ1-5): DTGVSQNPRHKITKRGQNVTFRCDPISEHNRLYWYRQTLGQGPEFLTYFQNEAQLEKSRLLSDRFSAERPKGSFSTLEIQRTEQGDSAMYLCASSLGQGKQPQHFGDGTRLSIL.

The chain has TRBV5-1 and TRBJ1-1; possible D gene TRBD1, 6 bases. Germline-derived CDR1 and CDR2 are SGHRS and YFSETQ. The CDR3 loop spans 12 amino acids. V dropped 2 bases and J dropped 7 bases, with 9 bases sitting between them. The CDR3 DNA sequence: TGCGCCAGCAGCTTAGGACAGTTTGAAGCTTTCTTT. It encodes CASSLGQFEAFF.

V gene TRBV6-4 combines with J gene TRBJ2-2; 8 bases are a match to TRBD1. Per the germline V gene, CDR1 is MRHNA and CDR2 is SNTAGT. The junction had 0 bases not matched to a gene; V was cut back by 2 bases and J by 4 bases. The CDR3 sequence is 14 residues long. The CDR3 bases are TGTGCCAGCAGTGACGGACAGGGCACCGGGGAGCTGTTTTTT. It specifies CASSDGQGTGELFF.

The V gene is TRBV28, the J gene TRBJ2-7; TRBD2 aligns across 10 bases. CDR1 and CDR2 (germline): MDHEN, SYDVKM. J gave up 4 bases and V 6 bases, and 15 bases lay outside the gene matches. The CDR3 consists of 17 residues. CDR3 nucleotides: TGTGCCAGCAGCTCCTCTTTGCTAGCGGGAGAGGGATACGAGCAGTACTTC. Protein product: CASSSSLLAGEGYEQYF. Full variable domain (rest looked up from reference TRBV28 and TRBJ2-7): DVKVTQSSRYLVKRTGEKVFLECVQDMDHENMFWYRQDPGLGLRLIYFSYDVKMKEKGDIPEGYSVSREKKERFSLILESASTNQTSMYLCASSSSLLAGEGYEQYFGPGTRLTVT.

This clone was found a few times. This sequence joins TRBV28 and TRBJ1-5; TRBD1 aligns across 8 bases. The CDR3 totals 14 residues. Germline trimming cut 5 bases from V and 4 bases from J; bases unmatched to any gene: 4. Per the germline V gene, CDR1 is MDHEN and CDR2 is SYDVKM. The CDR3 region has the DNA TGTGCCAGCAGTATCACAGGGGGTAATCAGCCCCAGCATTTT. Its protein product is CASSITGGNQPQHF.

In DNA form, the CDR3 reads TGTGCTAGTGGTTTGGGGGCCCAAGATACGCAGTATTTT. It encodes CASGLGAQDTQYF. V gene TRBV12-5 combines with J gene TRBJ2-3, with unresolved D. The germline V gene has CDR1 LGHNT and CDR2 FRNRAP. The CDR3 runs to 13 residues. V lost 1 base to trimming and J lost 5 bases, with 7 bases between them.

The chain is built from TRBV5-1 and TRBJ2-7; D ambiguous. This CDR3 has 16 residues. With 1 base removed from V and 0 bases from J, the gap between germline ends came to 14 bases. Germline V gene sequence: CDR1 SGHRS, CDR2 YFSETQ. The CDR3 bases are TGCGCCAGCAGCTTGCTATCATCCGATTCCTCCTACGAGCAGTACTTC. Protein sequence: CASSLLSSDSSYEQYF.

The table lists this clone with a few counts. The V gene is TRBV9, the J gene TRBJ1-1; no reliable D call. The V gene lost 0 bases and the J gene lost 8 bases, with 23 bases spanning the gap. The germline V gene encodes CDR1 SGDLS and CDR2 YYNGEE. There are 17 residues in the CDR3. This CDR3 is CASSVGRRQERPSEAFF. DNA of the CDR3: TGTGCCAGCAGCGTAGGAAGGAGGCAGGAGAGGCCGTCCGAAGCTTTCTTT.

This clone was counted only a few times. The gene calls are TRBV5-6 and TRBJ2-7, with D maybe TRBD2 (7 bases). The CDR3 totals 15 residues. The V gene's germline CDR1 is SGHDT and CDR2 YYEEEE. V lost 2 bases to trimming and J lost 6 bases, with 18 bases between them. The CDR3 region is CASSFAAGAGSEQYF. The DNA of the CDR3 is TGTGCCAGCAGCTTTGCGGCGGGGGCGGGTAGCGAGCAGTACTTC.

This clone occurred a few times. The chain recombines TRBV2 with TRBJ1-1; D not certain. The CDR3 spans 13 residues. Germline loops: CDR1 SNHLY, CDR2 FYNNEI. The ends were cut back, 3 bases at V and 1 base at J, with 6 bases in the middle. The CDR3 spells CASSEERNTEAFF. CDR3 in DNA: TGTGCCAGCAGTGAGGAGAGGAACACTGAAGCTTTCTTT.